This entry concerns a single T cell receptor (beta chain). Its target is not known. The CDR3 consists of 15 residues. Losses at the gene ends were 6 bases for V and 8 bases for J; bases not matched to a gene: 13. The germline gives CDR1 LNHDA, CDR2 SQIVND (reference sequence). The donor population consisted of healthy HIV-negative adults with no recent acute infections or vaccinations. CD4+ cells underwent separation, giving CD45RA+ naive and CD45RA-negative memory subsets. This sample is drawn from a study of shared clonotypes between healthy human individuals. Study results and limitations: When compared with the clonotypes that were shared by all four sorted-subset donors, the non-shared clonotypes turned out to have lower generation probabilities.

In the authors' workflow: Owing to the provision of junction-only sequences devoid of quality scores by immunoSEQ, filtering differed. Profiling relied on immunoSEQ multiplex PCR, and the TCRdb table lists in-frame clones only, not all of them. V and J calls and clone size are given by that table; D and trimming were obtained from the DNA. The table has about 2.4 million clones, over 85% seen once; the top ten hold about 0.13%. The receptor was derived from a man between 18 and 35 years old in good health. Sequences were obtained from naive CD4+ T cells sorted from blood. As to subset: CD45RA+ positively selected. The V gene is TRBV19, the J gene TRBJ2-4, with TRBD2 matching 7 bases. This CDR3 reads CASRPNELGGDIQYF. CDR3 coding DNA: TGTGCCAGTAGACCCAACGAACTTGGGGGGGACATTCAGTACTTC.